The sequence of this T cell receptor beta chain was determined in a study of cytomegalovirus exposure and HLA in healthy donors. Whole-study results and caveats: The tendency of first-cohort TCR clusters to co-occur in the 120 validation repertoires was identified by a subsequent analysis. There were 150 to 200 TCR beta chains listed as cytomegalovirus-associated. A few of the chains that were CMV-associated were confirmed in vitro to be specific for CMV antigens.

V was cut by 8 bases and J by 2 bases, with 10 bases left in between. The CDR3 is made up of 13 amino acids. Germline V gene data show CDR1 as MNHEY and CDR2 as SMNVEV (reference sequence). The table came from immunoSEQ multiplex PCR; TCRdb's copy has only in-frame clones and leaves some out. The table shows some 140,000 clones, with 89% occurring only once. With regard to this clone: Its antigen remains unknown.

The donors were members of the roughly 120-subject validation cohort (separate from the roughly 670-subject first cohort). The chain uses TRBV27 and TRBJ1-3, with D possibly matching TRBD1 (5 bases). This TCR came from a woman aged 18 to 35 in good health and CMV-seropositive. Sequenced material: PBMCs. Here the CDR3 reads CASGRVAGNTIYF. The CDR3 nucleotides are TGTGCCAGCGGCAGGGTGGCTGGAAACACCATATATTTT.